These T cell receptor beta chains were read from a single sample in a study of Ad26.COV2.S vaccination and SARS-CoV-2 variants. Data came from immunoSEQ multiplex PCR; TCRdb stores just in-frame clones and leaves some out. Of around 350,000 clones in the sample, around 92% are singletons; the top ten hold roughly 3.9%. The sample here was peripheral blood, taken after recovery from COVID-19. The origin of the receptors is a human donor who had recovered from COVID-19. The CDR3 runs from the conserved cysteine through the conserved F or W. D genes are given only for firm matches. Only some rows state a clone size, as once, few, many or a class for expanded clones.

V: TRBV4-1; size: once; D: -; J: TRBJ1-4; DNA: TGCGCCAGCAGCCAAGTGGGGTTAACTAATGAAAAACTGTTTTTT; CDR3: CASSQVGLTNEKLFF
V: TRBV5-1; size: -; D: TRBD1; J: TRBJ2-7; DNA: TGCGCCAGCAGCTACAACCCGGGACAGACTTACGAGCAGTACTTC; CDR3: CASSYNPGQTYEQYF
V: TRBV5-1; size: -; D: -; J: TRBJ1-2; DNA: TGCGCCAGCAGCTTGGACGGACAATATGGCTACACCTTC; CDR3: CASSLDGQYGYTF
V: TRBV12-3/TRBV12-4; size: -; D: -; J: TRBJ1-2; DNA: TGTGCCAGCAGCCTCCCCGCGGGTCGCGGCTACACCTTC; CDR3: CASSLPAGRGYTF
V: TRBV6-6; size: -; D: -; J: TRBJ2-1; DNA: TGTGCCAGCACCCAGACGGCCTACAATGAGCAGTTCTTC; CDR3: CASTQTAYNEQFF
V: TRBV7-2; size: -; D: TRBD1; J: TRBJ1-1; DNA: TGTGCCAGCAGCGCGCGGGACAGGGGCACTGAAGCTTTCTTT; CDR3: CASSARDRGTEAFF
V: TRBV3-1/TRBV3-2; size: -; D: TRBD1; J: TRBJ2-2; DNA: TGTGCCAGCAGCCAGGCCGGGACAGGGATAACCGGGGAGCTGTTTTTT; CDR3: CASSQAGTGITGELFF
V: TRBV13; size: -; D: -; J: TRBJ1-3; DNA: TGTGCCAGCAGCTCCGTAGAGGACTCTGGAAACACCATATATTTT; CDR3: CASSSVEDSGNTIYF
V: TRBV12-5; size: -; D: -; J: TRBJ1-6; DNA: TGTGCTAGTGGTTTGGGGTCAACAGGGATGCCACCCCTCCACTTT; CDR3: CASGLGSTGMPPLHF
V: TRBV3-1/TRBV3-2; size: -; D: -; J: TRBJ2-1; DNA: TGTGCCAGCAGCCAGGCGGGGGCCGACAATGAGCAGTTCTTC; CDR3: CASSQAGADNEQFF
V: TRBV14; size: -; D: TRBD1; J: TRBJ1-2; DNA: TGTGCCAGCAGCCCGCGGGCAGGGGGCATCGATGGCTACACCTTC; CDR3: CASSPRAGGIDGYTF
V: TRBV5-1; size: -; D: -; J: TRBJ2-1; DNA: TGCGCCAGCAGCTTGCGGGTCGGTAATGAGCAGTTCTTC; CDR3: CASSLRVGNEQFF
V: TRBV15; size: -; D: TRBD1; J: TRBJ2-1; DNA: TGTGCCACCAGCGAGACAGGGATTAATGAGCAGTTCTTC; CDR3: CATSETGINEQFF
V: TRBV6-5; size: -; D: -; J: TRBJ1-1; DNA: TGTGCCAGCAGCCCCGGGACACGGAACACTGAAGCTTTCTTT; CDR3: CASSPGTRNTEAFF
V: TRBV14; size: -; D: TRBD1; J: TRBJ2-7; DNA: TGTGCCAGCAGCCAATTAGGACAGGGAGGTCGCGAGCAGTACTTC; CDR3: CASSQLGQGGREQYF
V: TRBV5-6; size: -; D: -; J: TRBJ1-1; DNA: TGTGCCAGCAGCCCAACGAGGGAGATGAACACTGAAGCTTTCTTT; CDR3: CASSPTREMNTEAFF
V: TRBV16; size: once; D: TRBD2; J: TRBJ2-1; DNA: TGTGCCAGCAGCCATTTAGCGGGGGGACCCTACAATGAGCAGTTCTTC; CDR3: CASSHLAGGPYNEQFF
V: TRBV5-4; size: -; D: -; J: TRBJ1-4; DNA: TGTGCCAGCAGCTTGACAGGGCAAAATGAAAAACTGTTTTTT; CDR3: CASSLTGQNEKLFF
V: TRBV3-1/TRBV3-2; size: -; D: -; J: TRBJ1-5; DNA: TGTGCCAGCAGCTCCGGGACAAACCCTATTAGGCCCCAGCATTTT; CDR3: CASSSGTNPIRPQHF
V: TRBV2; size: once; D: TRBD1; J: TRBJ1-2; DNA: TGTGCCAGCAGTGATCCAGGGGGCGGCTATGGCTACACCTTC; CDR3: CASSDPGGGYGYTF
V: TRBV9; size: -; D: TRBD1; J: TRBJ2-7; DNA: TGTGCCAGCAGCGCCGGGACAGGCGGGTACGAGCAGTACTTC; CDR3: CASSAGTGGYEQYF
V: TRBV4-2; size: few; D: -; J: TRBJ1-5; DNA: TGTGCCAGCAGCCAAGGGGACGGACGCCGCAATCAGCCCCAGCATTTT; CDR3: CASSQGDGRRNQPQHF
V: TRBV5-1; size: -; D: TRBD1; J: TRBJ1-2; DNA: TGCGCCAGCAGCTTGGCGGGACAGGGTAACTATGGCTACACCTTC; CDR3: CASSLAGQGNYGYTF
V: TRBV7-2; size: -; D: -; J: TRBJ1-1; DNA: TGTGCCAGCAGTCTCCAGGCAGGGTACGACACTGAAGCTTTCTTT; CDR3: CASSLQAGYDTEAFF
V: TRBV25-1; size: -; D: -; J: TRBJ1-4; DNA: TGTGCCAGCAGTGAAACTAGCATATTTTGGGAAAAACTGTTTTTT; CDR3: CASSETSIFWEKLFF
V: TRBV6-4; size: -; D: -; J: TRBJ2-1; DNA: TGTGCCAGCAGTGACTCCTCCGGGACACCAGACAATGAGCAGTTCTTC; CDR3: CASSDSSGTPDNEQFF
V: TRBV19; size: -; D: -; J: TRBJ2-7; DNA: TGTGCCAGTAGTATAGTGACAGGAACCTACGAGCAGTACTTC; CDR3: CASSIVTGTYEQYF
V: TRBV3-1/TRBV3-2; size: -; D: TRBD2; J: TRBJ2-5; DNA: TGTGCCAGCAGCTACCCCGGGACTAGCCATAGAGAGACCCAGTACTTC; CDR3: CASSYPGTSHRETQYF